This T cell receptor beta chain appears in the sequencing data of a study of OX40 agonist ivuxolimab in advanced cancers. Study-wide context: From roughly 20 to 85 years was the age range, with a mean of around 60 years, and roughly 83% were male.

In this sample, this clone turned up once. Unmatched junction bases numbered 5, after V lost 1 base and J lost 2 bases. The germline V gene encodes CDR1 MGHRA and CDR2 YSYEKL. The CDR3 sequence is 16 residues long. Assay used: immunoSEQ multiplex PCR; TCRdb lists only in-frame clones, some missing. Of some 81,000 clones in the sample, about 86% are singletons; the top ten hold 2%. The sequence was collected from an adult with an advanced solid tumor such as melanoma, head and neck, liver or kidney cancer. Material: CD4+ or CD8+ T cells sorted from blood, obtained in a trial of the OX40 agonist ivuxolimab. This sequence joins TRBV4-1 and TRBJ2-1, with TRBD2 matching over 7 bases. As DNA, the CDR3 is TGCGCCAGCAGCCAAGTTTACGGGACTACCTACAATGAGCAGTTCTTC. This translates into CASSQVYGTTYNEQFF.